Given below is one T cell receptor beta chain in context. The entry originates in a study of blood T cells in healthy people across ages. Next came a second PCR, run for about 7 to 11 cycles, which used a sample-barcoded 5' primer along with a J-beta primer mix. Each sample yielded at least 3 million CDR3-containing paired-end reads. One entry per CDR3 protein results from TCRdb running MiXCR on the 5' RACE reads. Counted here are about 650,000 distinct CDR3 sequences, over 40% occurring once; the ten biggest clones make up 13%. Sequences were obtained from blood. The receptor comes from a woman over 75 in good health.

The CDR3 sequence: CASSFRDTARLDQETQYF. The CDR3 nucleotides read TGTGCCAGCAGTTTCCGAGATACAGCGCGGCTAGATCAAGAGACCCAGTACTTC. V is TRBV28 and J is TRBJ2-4; D ambiguous. The last part of the DNA fits TRBJ2-5 better; the J call may be wrong. The CDR3 has 18 amino acids. The germline V gene encodes CDR1 MDHEN and CDR2 SYDVKM.